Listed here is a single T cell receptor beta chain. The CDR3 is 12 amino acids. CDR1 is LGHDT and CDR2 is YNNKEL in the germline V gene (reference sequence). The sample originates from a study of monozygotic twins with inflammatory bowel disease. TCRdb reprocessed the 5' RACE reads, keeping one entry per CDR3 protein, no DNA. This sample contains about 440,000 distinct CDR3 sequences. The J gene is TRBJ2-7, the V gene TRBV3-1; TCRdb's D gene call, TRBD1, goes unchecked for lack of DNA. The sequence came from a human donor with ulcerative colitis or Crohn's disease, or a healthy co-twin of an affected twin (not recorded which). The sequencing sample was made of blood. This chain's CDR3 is CASSRAAGEQYF.